This is a list of T cell receptor beta chains from one sample in a study of blood T cell repertoires in COVID-19. Sequencing was performed with immunoSEQ multiplex PCR; in TCRdb, only in-frame clones are kept and a portion is missing. Of some 140,000 clones in the sample, roughly 89% were seen once. Sequences were obtained from peripheral blood. Source of these receptors: a man in his forties or fifties with acute or convalescent COVID-19. Both conserved end residues are part of each CDR3. The order of the fields is CDR3 protein, CDR3 DNA, V gene, D gene, J gene, clone size. A D gene is named only where the DNA matches it firmly. Rows give clone size only sometimes, using once, few, many, or a class for an expanded clone.

cdr3_aa: CASKVFGLAGTDTQYF
cdr3_nt: TGTGCCAGCAAAGTCTTCGGACTAGCGGGAACAGATACGCAGTATTTT
v_call: TRBV27
d_call: TRBD2
j_call: TRBJ2-3
clone_size: NA

cdr3_aa: CASSLARGALTDTQYF
cdr3_nt: TGCGCCAGCAGCCTGGCGCGGGGGGCGCTCACAGATACGCAGTATTTT
v_call: TRBV4-3
d_call: TRBD2
j_call: TRBJ2-3
clone_size: NA

cdr3_aa: CASSRTGTSGSNEQFF
cdr3_nt: TGTGCCAGCAGCCGAACCGGGACTAGCGGGAGTAATGAGCAGTTCTTC
v_call: TRBV27
d_call: TRBD2
j_call: TRBJ2-1
clone_size: NA

cdr3_aa: CASSLRFDREGYGYTF
cdr3_nt: TGCGCCAGCAGCCTTCGGTTTGACAGGGAAGGCTATGGCTACACCTTC
v_call: TRBV4-1
d_call: TRBD1
j_call: TRBJ1-2
clone_size: NA

cdr3_aa: CASSIGQGTDTQYF
cdr3_nt: TGTGCCAGTAGTATTGGGCAGGGGACAGATACGCAGTATTTT
v_call: TRBV19
d_call: NA
j_call: TRBJ2-3
clone_size: NA

cdr3_aa: CASSSEPGLARGYEQFF
cdr3_nt: TGTGCCAGCAGCTCTGAACCGGGACTAGCCCGTGGGTATGAGCAGTTCTTC
v_call: TRBV7-2
d_call: TRBD2
j_call: TRBJ2-1
clone_size: NA

cdr3_aa: CASSWDRDSYNSPLHF
cdr3_nt: TGTGCCAGCAGTTGGGACAGAGACTCCTATAATTCACCCCTCCACTTT
v_call: TRBV28
d_call: TRBD1
j_call: TRBJ1-6
clone_size: NA

cdr3_aa: CASGKQGPYQPQHF
cdr3_nt: TGTGCCAGCGGGAAACAGGGTCCCTATCAGCCCCAGCATTTT
v_call: TRBV2
d_call: NA
j_call: TRBJ1-5
clone_size: NA

cdr3_aa: CASSLKPSGGPGAKNIQYF
cdr3_nt: TGTGCCAGCAGTTTAAAGCCTAGCGGGGGCCCTGGGGCCAAAAACATTCAGTACTTC
v_call: TRBV27
d_call: TRBD2
j_call: TRBJ2-4
clone_size: NA

cdr3_aa: CASSLAGPPGNEQFF
cdr3_nt: TGTGCCAGCAGCTTGGCAGGGCCGCCAGGGAATGAGCAGTTCTTC
v_call: TRBV5-5
d_call: NA
j_call: TRBJ2-1
clone_size: once

cdr3_aa: CASTELAGNTIYF
cdr3_nt: TGTGCCAGCACGGAGTTGGCTGGAAACACCATATATTTT
v_call: TRBV6-5
d_call: NA
j_call: TRBJ1-3
clone_size: NA

cdr3_aa: CASSWGLAGGPKETQYF
cdr3_nt: TGTGCCAGCAGTTGGGGACTAGCGGGAGGGCCAAAAGAGACCCAGTACTTC
v_call: TRBV28
d_call: TRBD2
j_call: TRBJ2-5
clone_size: NA

cdr3_aa: CASSTSGTGLSEQYF
cdr3_nt: TGCGCCAGCAGCACCTCCGGGACAGGGCTTTCCGAGCAGTACTTC
v_call: TRBV5-1
d_call: TRBD1
j_call: TRBJ2-7
clone_size: NA

cdr3_aa: CASSPVDRGASPLHF
cdr3_nt: TGCGCCAGCAGCCCAGTCGACAGGGGGGCCTCACCCCTCCACTTT
v_call: TRBV5-1
d_call: TRBD1
j_call: TRBJ1-6
clone_size: NA

cdr3_aa: CASSARQGTNTEAFF
cdr3_nt: TGTGCCAGCAGTGCCCGACAGGGAACCAACACTGAAGCTTTCTTT
v_call: TRBV27
d_call: TRBD1
j_call: TRBJ1-1
clone_size: NA